The rows below give T cell receptor beta chains drawn from one sample of a study of beta chain features in type 1 diabetes. Profiled with immunoSEQ multiplex PCR; TCRdb holds only in-frame clones, not every one. Among 900,000 or so clones listed, 15% to 20% were seen once. The sequenced sample was naive CD4+ T cells from blood. The receptors come from a woman in her late teens or twenties in good health. The CDR3 runs from the conserved cysteine through the conserved F or W. Each record gives: V gene, J gene, D gene, clone size, CDR3 protein, CDR3 DNA. The D gene is left open where the match is weak. The size entry is marked missing in some rows and otherwise reads once, few, many or a size class.

v_call: TRBV11-2; j_call: TRBJ2-2; d_call: TRBD2; clone_size: .; cdr3_aa: CASSFMAAGGPSGELFF; cdr3_nt: TGTGCCAGCAGCTTCATGGCAGCGGGAGGGCCGTCCGGGGAGCTGTTTTTT
v_call: TRBV7-9; j_call: TRBJ2-5; d_call: TRBD1; clone_size: .; cdr3_aa: CASSFGTGGKTQYF; cdr3_nt: TGTGCCAGCAGCTTCGGGACAGGGGGGAAGACCCAGTACTTC
v_call: TRBV7-9; j_call: TRBJ2-7; d_call: TRBD2; clone_size: few; cdr3_aa: CASSLVPGLAGPSYEQYF; cdr3_nt: TGTGCCAGCAGCTTAGTTCCGGGACTAGCGGGGCCATCCTACGAGCAGTACTTC
v_call: TRBV5-1; j_call: TRBJ2-6; d_call: TRBD1; clone_size: .; cdr3_aa: CASSLAGTGGSGANVLTF; cdr3_nt: TGCGCCAGCAGCTTGGCCGGGACAGGGGGCTCTGGGGCCAACGTCCTGACTTTC
v_call: TRBV7-2; j_call: TRBJ2-1; d_call: .; clone_size: .; cdr3_aa: CASSLRGPSNEQFF; cdr3_nt: TGTGCCAGCAGCTTAAGAGGGCCGAGCAATGAGCAGTTCTTC
v_call: TRBV7-6; j_call: TRBJ2-1; d_call: TRBD2; clone_size: .; cdr3_aa: CASSLGLAGDNEQFF; cdr3_nt: TGTGCCAGCAGCTTAGGACTAGCGGGGGACAATGAGCAGTTCTTC
v_call: TRBV19; j_call: TRBJ2-5; d_call: .; clone_size: .; cdr3_aa: CASTRAGGETQYF; cdr3_nt: TGTGCCAGTACCCGAGCCGGGGGAGAGACCCAGTACTTC
v_call: TRBV7-9; j_call: TRBJ2-1; d_call: TRBD2; clone_size: few; cdr3_aa: CASGLAGPKEQFF; cdr3_nt: TGTGCCAGCGGATTAGCGGGACCCAAGGAGCAGTTCTTC
v_call: TRBV5-4; j_call: TRBJ2-1; d_call: TRBD2; clone_size: .; cdr3_aa: CASSLVRREPGRGEQFF; cdr3_nt: TGTGCCAGCAGCTTGGTACGGCGGGAGCCCGGGAGGGGTGAGCAGTTCTTC
v_call: TRBV7-9; j_call: TRBJ1-4; d_call: .; clone_size: few; cdr3_aa: CASIGRGATNEKLFF; cdr3_nt: TGTGCCAGCATCGGACGGGGTGCGACTAATGAAAAACTGTTTTTT
v_call: TRBV4-2; j_call: TRBJ2-1; d_call: TRBD2; clone_size: .; cdr3_aa: CASSPRLAGLYNEQFF; cdr3_nt: TGTGCCAGCAGCCCCCGACTAGCGGGGCTTTACAATGAGCAGTTCTTC
v_call: TRBV7-9; j_call: TRBJ2-3; d_call: TRBD2; clone_size: .; cdr3_aa: CASSPGTVAGSSDTQYF; cdr3_nt: TGTGCCAGCAGCCCTGGGACCGTAGCGGGTTCATCAGATACGCAGTATTTT
v_call: TRBV9; j_call: TRBJ2-7; d_call: .; clone_size: few; cdr3_aa: CASSVKQWGYEQYF; cdr3_nt: TGTGCCAGCAGCGTTAAACAGTGGGGCTACGAGCAGTACTTC
v_call: TRBV7-2; j_call: TRBJ2-5; d_call: .; clone_size: few; cdr3_aa: CASSLIFRRKTQYF; cdr3_nt: TGTGCCAGCAGCTTAATTTTCCGGCGTAAGACCCAGTACTTC
v_call: TRBV10-2; j_call: TRBJ2-4; d_call: .; clone_size: few; cdr3_aa: CASSESYIQYF; cdr3_nt: TGCGCCAGCAGTGAGTCCTACATTCAGTACTTC
v_call: TRBV6-5; j_call: TRBJ2-7; d_call: .; clone_size: .; cdr3_aa: CASRRDSMYSYEQYF; cdr3_nt: TGTGCCAGCAGGCGCGATAGCATGTACTCCTACGAGCAGTACTTC
v_call: TRBV25-1; j_call: TRBJ1-1; d_call: .; clone_size: .; cdr3_aa: CASTPGLGANTEAFF; cdr3_nt: TGTGCCAGCACTCCTGGGCTAGGGGCGAACACTGAAGCTTTCTTT
v_call: TRBV5-4; j_call: TRBJ2-6; d_call: .; clone_size: .; cdr3_aa: CASSSTGVGSGANVLTF; cdr3_nt: TGTGCCAGCAGCTCTACCGGAGTGGGCTCTGGGGCCAACGTCCTGACTTTC
v_call: TRBV6-5; j_call: TRBJ1-4; d_call: .; clone_size: .; cdr3_aa: CASKAPESREKLFF; cdr3_nt: TGTGCCAGCAAGGCGCCAGAATCAAGGGAAAAACTGTTTTTT
v_call: TRBV5-1; j_call: TRBJ2-3; d_call: .; clone_size: .; cdr3_aa: CASSHAGDTQYF; cdr3_nt: TGCGCCAGCAGCCACGCGGGAGATACGCAGTATTTT
v_call: TRBV5-4; j_call: TRBJ2-3; d_call: .; clone_size: .; cdr3_aa: CASSGDGLGIADTQYF; cdr3_nt: TGTGCCAGCAGCGGGGACGGGTTAGGGATCGCAGATACGCAGTATTTT
v_call: TRBV28; j_call: TRBJ2-1; d_call: TRBD2; clone_size: few; cdr3_aa: CASSLAGGAYNEQFF; cdr3_nt: TGTGCCAGCAGTTTAGCGGGAGGGGCCTACAATGAGCAGTTCTTC
v_call: TRBV25-1; j_call: TRBJ2-7; d_call: .; clone_size: .; cdr3_aa: CASSLTGTYEQYF; cdr3_nt: TGTGCCAGCAGCTTGACAGGGACTTACGAGCAGTACTTC
v_call: TRBV2; j_call: TRBJ2-7; d_call: .; clone_size: few; cdr3_aa: CASSREKGLYEQYF; cdr3_nt: TGTGCCAGCAGCCGAGAAAAGGGGTTGTACGAGCAGTACTTC
v_call: TRBV7-2; j_call: TRBJ2-7; d_call: .; clone_size: .; cdr3_aa: CASSIDWNYEQYF; cdr3_nt: TGTGCCAGCAGCATTGACTGGAACTACGAGCAGTACTTC
v_call: TRBV10-3; j_call: TRBJ2-6; d_call: TRBD1; clone_size: few; cdr3_aa: CAISRDRGRRGANVLTF; cdr3_nt: TGTGCCATCTCCCGGGACAGGGGGCGACGTGGGGCCAACGTCCTGACTTTC
v_call: TRBV6-1; j_call: TRBJ1-1; d_call: .; clone_size: .; cdr3_aa: CASSEMSKNTEAFF; cdr3_nt: TGTGCCAGCAGTGAAATGTCGAAGAACACTGAAGCTTTCTTT
v_call: TRBV23-1; j_call: TRBJ2-1; d_call: .; clone_size: .; cdr3_aa: CASSHRTGSSSYNEQFF; cdr3_nt: TGCGCCAGCAGTCATCGTACAGGGTCGTCCTCCTACAATGAGCAGTTCTTC
v_call: TRBV28; j_call: TRBJ2-1; d_call: .; clone_size: .; cdr3_aa: CASSSVTRPQHTPYNEQFF; cdr3_nt: TGTGCCAGCAGTTCTGTGACTAGACCTCAACACACCCCCTACAATGAGCAGTTCTTC
v_call: TRBV29-1; j_call: TRBJ2-6; d_call: TRBD1; clone_size: .; cdr3_aa: CSVQGALAAGANVLTF; cdr3_nt: TGCAGCGTTCAGGGGGCGCTAGCTGCTGGGGCCAACGTCCTGACTTTC
v_call: TRBV29-1; j_call: TRBJ2-7; d_call: TRBD1; clone_size: .; cdr3_aa: CSVAKGTGLYEQYF; cdr3_nt: TGCAGCGTTGCCAAGGGGACAGGGTTGTACGAGCAGTACTTC
v_call: TRBV5-7; j_call: TRBJ2-7; d_call: TRBD1; clone_size: .; cdr3_aa: CASSSGTGTVYEQYF; cdr3_nt: TGTGCCAGCAGCTCCGGGACAGGTACCGTGTACGAGCAGTACTTC
v_call: TRBV7-2; j_call: TRBJ2-7; d_call: .; clone_size: .; cdr3_aa: CASRSEGPRRGGEQYF; cdr3_nt: TGTGCCAGCAGATCCGAGGGGCCGCGACGAGGAGGGGAGCAGTACTTC
v_call: TRBV7-9; j_call: TRBJ2-1; d_call: TRBD2; clone_size: few; cdr3_aa: CASSQLAGGGLEQFF; cdr3_nt: TGTGCCAGCAGCCAACTAGCGGGAGGCGGGCTTGAGCAGTTCTTC
v_call: TRBV14; j_call: TRBJ1-4; d_call: .; clone_size: .; cdr3_aa: CASSQRILGGSLAEKLFF; cdr3_nt: TGTGCCAGCAGCCAACGGATCCTCGGAGGGAGTCTTGCTGAAAAACTGTTTTTT
v_call: TRBV18; j_call: TRBJ2-5; d_call: TRBD1; clone_size: .; cdr3_aa: CASSTRQGQETQYF; cdr3_nt: TGTGCCAGCTCAACAAGACAGGGACAAGAGACCCAGTACTTC
v_call: TRBV7-9; j_call: TRBJ2-5; d_call: TRBD2; clone_size: .; cdr3_aa: CASSYRGTSGRETQYF; cdr3_nt: TGTGCCAGCAGCTACCGGGGGACTAGCGGGAGGGAGACCCAGTACTTC
v_call: TRBV28; j_call: TRBJ1-1; d_call: .; clone_size: .; cdr3_aa: CASSLRARNTEAFF; cdr3_nt: TGTGCCAGCAGTTTAAGGGCGCGGAACACTGAAGCTTTCTTT
v_call: TRBV7-2; j_call: TRBJ2-3; d_call: .; clone_size: .; cdr3_aa: CASSFGSASTDTQYF; cdr3_nt: TGTGCCAGCAGCTTTGGGTCCGCGAGCACAGATACGCAGTATTTT
v_call: TRBV5-6; j_call: TRBJ2-2; d_call: .; clone_size: .; cdr3_aa: CASSFFTNTGELFF; cdr3_nt: TGTGCCAGCAGCTTTTTCACGAACACCGGGGAGCTGTTTTTT
v_call: TRBV28; j_call: TRBJ2-7; d_call: TRBD1; clone_size: .; cdr3_aa: CASSLKQGSREQYF; cdr3_nt: TGTGCCAGCAGTTTAAAACAGGGGTCACGAGAGCAGTACTTC
v_call: TRBV6-6; j_call: TRBJ2-7; d_call: .; clone_size: few; cdr3_aa: CASSYSVGGASYEQYF; cdr3_nt: TGTGCCAGCAGTTACTCAGTCGGGGGCGCCTCCTACGAGCAGTACTTC
v_call: TRBV10-2; j_call: TRBJ2-1; d_call: TRBD2; clone_size: few; cdr3_aa: CASSTSGSTLEQFF; cdr3_nt: TGCGCCAGCAGTACTAGCGGGAGTACTCTTGAGCAGTTCTTC
v_call: TRBV27; j_call: TRBJ1-1; d_call: .; clone_size: few; cdr3_aa: CASSHRNIGWDTEAFF; cdr3_nt: TGTGCCAGCAGCCACCGAAATATCGGATGGGACACTGAAGCTTTCTTT
v_call: TRBV5-6; j_call: TRBJ1-5; d_call: TRBD1; clone_size: few; cdr3_aa: CASSLGGTRNQPQHF; cdr3_nt: TGTGCCAGCAGCTTAGGGGGCACGCGCAATCAGCCCCAGCATTTT
v_call: TRBV6-1; j_call: TRBJ2-7; d_call: .; clone_size: few; cdr3_aa: CASREGGSGKYEQYF; cdr3_nt: TGTGCCAGCAGGGAGGGTGGTAGCGGTAAATACGAGCAGTACTTC
v_call: TRBV7-2; j_call: TRBJ2-7; d_call: .; clone_size: few; cdr3_aa: CASSLVRGPYEQYF; cdr3_nt: TGTGCCAGCAGCTTAGTCCGGGGGCCCTACGAGCAGTACTTC
v_call: TRBV5-5; j_call: TRBJ2-4; d_call: TRBD2; clone_size: .; cdr3_aa: CASSLHGGRGSKNIQYF; cdr3_nt: TGTGCCAGCAGCTTGCATGGCGGGAGGGGTTCCAAAAACATTCAGTACTTC
v_call: TRBV25-1; j_call: TRBJ2-1; d_call: TRBD2; clone_size: few; cdr3_aa: CASSDTSGRARLGEQFF; cdr3_nt: TGTGCCAGCAGTGATACTAGCGGGAGGGCCAGGTTAGGCGAGCAGTTCTTC
v_call: TRBV7-8; j_call: TRBJ2-1; d_call: .; clone_size: few; cdr3_aa: CASSPTGNNEQFF; cdr3_nt: TGTGCCAGCAGCCCAACCGGGAACAATGAGCAGTTCTTC
v_call: TRBV4-2; j_call: TRBJ1-1; d_call: TRBD1; clone_size: few; cdr3_aa: CASSQVGRGPGNTEAFF; cdr3_nt: TGTGCCAGCAGCCAAGTTGGCAGGGGGCCTGGGAACACTGAAGCTTTCTTT
v_call: TRBV2; j_call: TRBJ2-1; d_call: .; clone_size: few; cdr3_aa: CASSVFNEQFF; cdr3_nt: TGTGCCAGCAGTGTGTTCAATGAGCAGTTCTTC
v_call: TRBV28; j_call: TRBJ1-5; d_call: .; clone_size: few; cdr3_aa: CASNRRGSGNQPQHF; cdr3_nt: TGTGCCAGCAATCGGAGGGGATCGGGCAATCAGCCCCAGCATTTT
v_call: TRBV28; j_call: TRBJ1-4; d_call: .; clone_size: few; cdr3_aa: CASSLSQGFGEKLFF; cdr3_nt: TGTGCCAGCAGTTTATCCCAGGGTTTCGGTGAAAAACTGTTTTTT
v_call: TRBV28; j_call: TRBJ2-1; d_call: .; clone_size: few; cdr3_aa: CASSRFGINNEQFF; cdr3_nt: TGTGCCAGCAGTCGATTCGGGATAAACAATGAGCAGTTCTTC
v_call: TRBV5-1; j_call: TRBJ2-7; d_call: .; clone_size: .; cdr3_aa: CASSPGYEQYF; cdr3_nt: TGCGCCAGCAGCCCCGGTTACGAGCAGTACTTC